This is a list of T cell receptor beta chains from one sample in a study of blood T cell repertoires in COVID-19. The table came from immunoSEQ multiplex PCR; TCRdb's copy has only in-frame clones and leaves some out. The sample yields some 230,000 clones, about 80% seen once. Material for sequencing was peripheral blood. These receptors came from a woman aged 55-70 years with acute or convalescent COVID-19. CDR3s leave out the opening cysteine and the closing phenylalanine or tryptophan. D genes are given only for firm matches.

CDR3 protein: ASSERETQY; D gene: NA; J gene: TRBJ2-5; V gene: TRBV6-1
CDR3 protein: AWSPSGISYNEQF; D gene: TRBD2; J gene: TRBJ2-1; V gene: TRBV30
CDR3 protein: ASRGQGRETQY; D gene: TRBD1; J gene: TRBJ2-5; V gene: TRBV12-3/TRBV12-4
CDR3 protein: ASSVGATEAF; D gene: NA; J gene: TRBJ1-1; V gene: TRBV2
CDR3 protein: ASSLWSDNTINEQF; D gene: NA; J gene: TRBJ2-1; V gene: TRBV5-6
CDR3 protein: ASSSLGGNYGYT; D gene: NA; J gene: TRBJ1-2; V gene: TRBV27
CDR3 protein: ATESYRGRQY; D gene: TRBD1; J gene: TRBJ2-7; V gene: TRBV10-3
CDR3 protein: ASSQQFNSPLH; D gene: NA; J gene: TRBJ1-6; V gene: TRBV14
CDR3 protein: ASSQELAATYEQY; D gene: TRBD2; J gene: TRBJ2-7; V gene: TRBV4-2
CDR3 protein: ASSQVRTTNTGELF; D gene: NA; J gene: TRBJ2-2; V gene: TRBV3-1/TRBV3-2
CDR3 protein: ASLKQGSETQY; D gene: TRBD1; J gene: TRBJ2-5; V gene: TRBV19
CDR3 protein: ASSQARGYEQY; D gene: NA; J gene: TRBJ2-7; V gene: TRBV4-3
CDR3 protein: ASSSAQGWETQY; D gene: NA; J gene: TRBJ2-5; V gene: TRBV7-2
CDR3 protein: ATSREGTGGSLYEQY; D gene: TRBD1; J gene: TRBJ2-7; V gene: TRBV15
CDR3 protein: ASSLAPRRATDTQY; D gene: NA; J gene: TRBJ2-3; V gene: TRBV7-2
CDR3 protein: ASSVEGSGAYNEQF; D gene: TRBD2; J gene: TRBJ2-1; V gene: TRBV9
CDR3 protein: ASSQGLAGFGAGELF; D gene: TRBD2; J gene: TRBJ2-2; V gene: TRBV4-1
CDR3 protein: ASRPGTASYEQY; D gene: TRBD1; J gene: TRBJ2-7; V gene: TRBV6-6
CDR3 protein: ASSFGQGKGYT; D gene: TRBD1; J gene: TRBJ1-2; V gene: TRBV6-5
CDR3 protein: ASSTRLAGGQETQY; D gene: TRBD2; J gene: TRBJ2-5; V gene: TRBV27
CDR3 protein: ASSGRQGETQY; D gene: TRBD1; J gene: TRBJ2-5; V gene: TRBV11-3
CDR3 protein: ASSIGHKGQLNNEQF; D gene: TRBD1; J gene: TRBJ2-1; V gene: TRBV13
CDR3 protein: ASSQVAGRSSGANVLT; D gene: NA; J gene: TRBJ2-6; V gene: TRBV4-1
CDR3 protein: ASSEAGGKETQY; D gene: TRBD2; J gene: TRBJ2-5; V gene: TRBV5-4
CDR3 protein: ASSQDQRSGGYT; D gene: NA; J gene: TRBJ1-2; V gene: TRBV3-1/TRBV3-2
CDR3 protein: ASSWGQVYEQY; D gene: TRBD1; J gene: TRBJ2-7; V gene: TRBV12-3/TRBV12-4
CDR3 protein: AWSVPGRLYEQY; D gene: NA; J gene: TRBJ2-7; V gene: TRBV30
CDR3 protein: ASSPRLGNTIY; D gene: NA; J gene: TRBJ1-3; V gene: TRBV7-2
CDR3 protein: ASSPGLAGGENEQF; D gene: TRBD2; J gene: TRBJ2-1; V gene: TRBV7-3
CDR3 protein: ASSSIGGEQY; D gene: NA; J gene: TRBJ2-7; V gene: TRBV7-3
CDR3 protein: ASSLSLPGSYEQY; D gene: NA; J gene: TRBJ2-7; V gene: TRBV5-1
CDR3 protein: ASSQTGGAYTEAF; D gene: NA; J gene: TRBJ1-1; V gene: TRBV9
CDR3 protein: ASSLVGLSGYGYT; D gene: NA; J gene: TRBJ1-2; V gene: TRBV28
CDR3 protein: AIGGAPYNEQF; D gene: TRBD2; J gene: TRBJ2-1; V gene: TRBV28
CDR3 protein: ASSLPDYGYT; D gene: NA; J gene: TRBJ1-2; V gene: TRBV7-9
CDR3 protein: ASSIGASFYNEQF; D gene: NA; J gene: TRBJ2-1; V gene: TRBV19
CDR3 protein: ASSYSRGDQPQH; D gene: NA; J gene: TRBJ1-5; V gene: TRBV6-5
CDR3 protein: SVRGAPFSGNTIY; D gene: NA; J gene: TRBJ1-3; V gene: TRBV29-1
CDR3 protein: ASSDRQFLNYGYT; D gene: NA; J gene: TRBJ1-2; V gene: TRBV2
CDR3 protein: ASSLVGGGGTQY; D gene: TRBD2; J gene: TRBJ2-5; V gene: TRBV5-6
CDR3 protein: AWSRENSPLH; D gene: NA; J gene: TRBJ1-6; V gene: TRBV30
CDR3 protein: ARWPGVTEAF; D gene: NA; J gene: TRBJ1-1; V gene: TRBV4-3
CDR3 protein: SVEDPGQGVDEQY; D gene: TRBD1; J gene: TRBJ2-7; V gene: TRBV29-1
CDR3 protein: ASSLVRGRNTEAF; D gene: NA; J gene: TRBJ1-1; V gene: TRBV7-9
CDR3 protein: ASSLRSNTEAF; D gene: NA; J gene: TRBJ1-1; V gene: TRBV7-3
CDR3 protein: ASSTGQGYYGYT; D gene: TRBD1; J gene: TRBJ1-2; V gene: TRBV19
CDR3 protein: ASSYALAGYDEQF; D gene: TRBD2; J gene: TRBJ2-1; V gene: TRBV6-7
CDR3 protein: ASSLKGGRAEAF; D gene: TRBD1; J gene: TRBJ1-1; V gene: TRBV7-9
CDR3 protein: ASSPDGPGGLNEQF; D gene: TRBD2; J gene: TRBJ2-1; V gene: TRBV5-1
CDR3 protein: ASSSRQYNEQF; D gene: NA; J gene: TRBJ2-1; V gene: TRBV11-2
CDR3 protein: ASSYSNRDRDNEQF; D gene: TRBD1; J gene: TRBJ2-1; V gene: TRBV6-2/TRBV6-3
CDR3 protein: AGQEYSQRGYT; D gene: TRBD1; J gene: TRBJ1-2; V gene: TRBV6-5
CDR3 protein: ASSPGGAGNNEQF; D gene: TRBD2; J gene: TRBJ2-1; V gene: TRBV5-1
CDR3 protein: ASSLEGRSGDTQY; D gene: NA; J gene: TRBJ2-3; V gene: TRBV7-2
CDR3 protein: ASSFGGARGYT; D gene: NA; J gene: TRBJ1-2; V gene: TRBV28
CDR3 protein: ASKGHMNTGELF; D gene: NA; J gene: TRBJ2-2; V gene: TRBV4-1
CDR3 protein: ASSIARSSVGAF; D gene: NA; J gene: TRBJ1-1; V gene: TRBV19
CDR3 protein: ASSKGTPTFLEQY; D gene: NA; J gene: TRBJ2-7; V gene: TRBV19
CDR3 protein: ASSRNAGGQPQH; D gene: TRBD1; J gene: TRBJ1-5; V gene: TRBV16
CDR3 protein: ASSQVGADTQY; D gene: NA; J gene: TRBJ2-3; V gene: TRBV4-1